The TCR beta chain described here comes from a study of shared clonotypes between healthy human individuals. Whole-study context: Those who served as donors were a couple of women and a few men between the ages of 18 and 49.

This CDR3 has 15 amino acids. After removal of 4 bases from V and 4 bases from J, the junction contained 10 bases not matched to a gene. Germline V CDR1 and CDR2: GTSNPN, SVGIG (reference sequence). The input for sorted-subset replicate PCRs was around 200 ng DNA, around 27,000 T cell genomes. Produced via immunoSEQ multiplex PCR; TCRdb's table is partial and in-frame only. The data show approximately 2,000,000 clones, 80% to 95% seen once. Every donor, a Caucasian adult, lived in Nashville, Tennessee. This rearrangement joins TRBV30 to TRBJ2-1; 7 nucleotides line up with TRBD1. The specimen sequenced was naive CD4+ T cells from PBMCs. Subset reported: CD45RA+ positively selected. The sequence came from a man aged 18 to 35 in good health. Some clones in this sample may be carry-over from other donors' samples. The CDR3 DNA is TGTGCCTGGAACCCAGGGGCAGGGGGATACAATGAGCAGTTCTTC. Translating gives CAWNPGAGGYNEQFF.